This entry features one TCR beta chain sequence. This CDR3 is built from 16 residues. The germline gives CDR1 LGHDT, CDR2 YNNKEL (reference sequence). V shed 1 base and J shed 1 base, with 13 bases lying between them. TCRdb processed the RT-PCR reads anew with MiXCR; each CDR3 protein has one entry. The sample contains 200,000 to 250,000 distinct CDR3 sequences, over 30% of which appear only once. This sample stems from a study of patients and donors after allogeneic stem cell transplantation. The TCR originated in a human donor who was either an allogeneic HSCT recipient or a stem cell or donor lymphocyte infusion donor (not recorded which). It is not recorded whose cells these are; they may come from a transplant donor. The rearrangement uses TRBV3-1 and TRBJ1-2; D is unclear. The material sequenced was blood, either unsorted or a sorted T cell fraction (not recorded which). CDR3 nucleotide sequence: TGTGCCAGCAGCCAAGTGGGAGACGGTATTAACTATGGCTACACCTTC. Translation gives CASSQVGDGINYGYTF.